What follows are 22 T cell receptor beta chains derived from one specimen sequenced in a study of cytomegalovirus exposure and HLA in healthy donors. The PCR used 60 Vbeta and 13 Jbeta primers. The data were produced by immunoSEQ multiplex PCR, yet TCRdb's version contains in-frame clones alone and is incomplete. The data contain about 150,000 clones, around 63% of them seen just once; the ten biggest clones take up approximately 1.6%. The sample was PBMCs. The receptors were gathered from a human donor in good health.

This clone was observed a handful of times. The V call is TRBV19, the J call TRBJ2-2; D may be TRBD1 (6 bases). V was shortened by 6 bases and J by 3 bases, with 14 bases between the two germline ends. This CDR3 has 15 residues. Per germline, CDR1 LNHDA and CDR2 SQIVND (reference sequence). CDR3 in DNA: TGTGCCAGTAGCCATACAGGGCCCCACACCGGGGAGCTGTTTTTT. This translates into CASSHTGPHTGELFF. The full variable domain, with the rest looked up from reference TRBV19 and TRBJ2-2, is DGGITQSPKYLFRKEGQNVTLSCEQNLNHDAMYWYRQDPGQGLRLIYYSQIVNDFQKGDIAEGYSVSREKKESFPLTVTSAQKNPTAFYLCASSHTGPHTGELFFGEGSRLTVL.

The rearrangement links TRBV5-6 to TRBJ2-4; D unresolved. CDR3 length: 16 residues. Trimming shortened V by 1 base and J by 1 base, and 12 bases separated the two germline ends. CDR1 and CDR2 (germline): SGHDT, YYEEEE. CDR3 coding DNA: TGTGCCAGCAGCTTGACTCCAGGCACCGCCAAAAACATTCAGTACTTC. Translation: CASSLTPGTAKNIQYF.

Here the CDR3 reads CASSLRESTDTQYF. In DNA, the CDR3 is TGTGCCAGCAGCTTGCGGGAAAGCACAGATACGCAGTATTTT. The V and J genes are TRBV5-4 and TRBJ2-3; tentatively, D is TRBD2 (5 bases). V was cut by 1 base and J by 0 bases, with 6 bases left in between. Germline loops: CDR1 SGHNT, CDR2 YYREEE (reference sequence). CDR3 length: 14 residues.

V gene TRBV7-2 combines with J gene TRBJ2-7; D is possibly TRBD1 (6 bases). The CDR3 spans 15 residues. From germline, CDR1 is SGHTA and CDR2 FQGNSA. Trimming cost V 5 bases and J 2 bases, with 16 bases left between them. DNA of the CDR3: TGTGCCAGCAGCCCCACCCCACAGGGCCCCTACGAGCAGTACTTC. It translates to CASSPTPQGPYEQYF.

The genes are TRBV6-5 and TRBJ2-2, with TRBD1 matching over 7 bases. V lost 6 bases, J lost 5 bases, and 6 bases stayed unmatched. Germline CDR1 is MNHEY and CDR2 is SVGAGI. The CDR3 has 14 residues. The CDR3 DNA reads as TGTGCCAGCAGGGAGACAGGGCAAACCGGGGAGCTGTTTTTT. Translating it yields CASRETGQTGELFF.

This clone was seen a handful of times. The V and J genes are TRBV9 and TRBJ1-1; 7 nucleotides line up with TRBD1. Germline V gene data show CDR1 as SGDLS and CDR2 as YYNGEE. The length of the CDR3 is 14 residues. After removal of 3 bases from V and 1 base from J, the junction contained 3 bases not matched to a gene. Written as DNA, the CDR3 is TGTGCCAGCAGCGCGACAGGGCGGAACACTGAAGCTTTCTTT. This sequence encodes CASSATGRNTEAFF. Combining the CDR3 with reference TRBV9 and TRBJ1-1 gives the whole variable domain DSGVTQTPKHLITATGQRVTLRCSPRSGDLSVYWYQQSLDQGLQFLIQYYNGEERAKGNILERFSAQQFPDLHSELNLSSLELGDSALYFCASSATGRNTEAFFGQGTRLTVV.

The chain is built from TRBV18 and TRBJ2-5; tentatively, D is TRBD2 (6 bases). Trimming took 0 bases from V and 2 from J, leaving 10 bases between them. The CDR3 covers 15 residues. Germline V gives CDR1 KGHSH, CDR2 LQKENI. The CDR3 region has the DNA TGTGCCAGCTCACCACCGGGCCGGGGGCAAGAGACCCAGTACTTC. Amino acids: CASSPPGRGQETQYF.

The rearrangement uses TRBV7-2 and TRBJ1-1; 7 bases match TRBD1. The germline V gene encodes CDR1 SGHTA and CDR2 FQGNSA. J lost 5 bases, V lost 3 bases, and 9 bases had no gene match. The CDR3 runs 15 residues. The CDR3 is CASSFFQGGRTEAFF. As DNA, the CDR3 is TGTGCCAGCAGCTTCTTCCAGGGGGGCCGGACTGAAGCTTTCTTT. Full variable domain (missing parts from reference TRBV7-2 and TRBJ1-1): GAGVSQSPSNKVTEKGKDVELRCDPISGHTALYWYRQSLGQGLEFLIYFQGNSAPDKSGLPSDRFSAERTGGSVSTLTIQRTQQEDSAVYLCASSFFQGGRTEAFFGQGTRLTVV.

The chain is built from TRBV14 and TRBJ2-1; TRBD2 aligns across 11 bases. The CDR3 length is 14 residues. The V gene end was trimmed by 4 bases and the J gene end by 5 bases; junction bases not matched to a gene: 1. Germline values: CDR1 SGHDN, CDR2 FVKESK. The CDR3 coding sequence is TGTGCCAGCAGCCGGGGACTAGCGGACAATGAGCAGTTCTTC. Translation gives CASSRGLADNEQFF.

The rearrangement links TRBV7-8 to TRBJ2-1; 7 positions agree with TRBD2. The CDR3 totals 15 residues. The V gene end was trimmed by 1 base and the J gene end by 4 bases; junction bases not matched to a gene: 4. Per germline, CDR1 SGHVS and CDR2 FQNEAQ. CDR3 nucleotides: TGTGCCAGCAGCTTAGGGCTAGCGGATTACAATGAGCAGTTCTTC. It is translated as CASSLGLADYNEQFF.

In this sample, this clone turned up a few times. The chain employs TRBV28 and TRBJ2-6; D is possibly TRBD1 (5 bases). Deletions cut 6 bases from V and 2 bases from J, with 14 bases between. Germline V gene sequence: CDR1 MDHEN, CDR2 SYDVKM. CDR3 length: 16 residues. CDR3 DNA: TGTGCCAGCAGAGGGGCAGGCGGTACTGGGGCCAACGTCCTGACTTTC. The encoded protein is CASRGAGGTGANVLTF.

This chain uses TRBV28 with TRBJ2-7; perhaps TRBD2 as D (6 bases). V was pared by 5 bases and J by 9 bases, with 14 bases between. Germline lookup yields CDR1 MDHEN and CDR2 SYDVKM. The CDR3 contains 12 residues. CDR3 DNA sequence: TGTGCCAGCAGTGCCGGGACTTGGGTGCAGTACTTC. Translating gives CASSAGTWVQYF.

As DNA, the CDR3 is TGTGCCAGCAGCTTAGGGACAGGGGCCTACGAGCAGTACTTC. Translation: CASSLGTGAYEQYF. V gene TRBV7-2 combines with J gene TRBJ2-7, with 9 bases identical to TRBD1. V was clipped by 1 base and J by 2 bases; unmatched bases: 0. Germline CDR1 reads SGHTA; CDR2 reads FQGNSA. The CDR3 consists of 14 residues. Looking up the rest from reference TRBV7-2 and TRBJ2-7 gives the full variable domain: GAGVSQSPSNKVTEKGKDVELRCDPISGHTALYWYRQSLGQGLEFLIYFQGNSAPDKSGLPSDRFSAERTGGSVSTLTIQRTQQEDSAVYLCASSLGTGAYEQYFGPGTRLTVT.

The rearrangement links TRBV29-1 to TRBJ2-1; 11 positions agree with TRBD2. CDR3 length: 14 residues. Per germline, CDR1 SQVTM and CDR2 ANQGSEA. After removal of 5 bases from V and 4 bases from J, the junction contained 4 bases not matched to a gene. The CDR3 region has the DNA TGCAGCGTTCGGACTAGCGGGCCTTACAATGAGCAGTTCTTC. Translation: CSVRTSGPYNEQFF.

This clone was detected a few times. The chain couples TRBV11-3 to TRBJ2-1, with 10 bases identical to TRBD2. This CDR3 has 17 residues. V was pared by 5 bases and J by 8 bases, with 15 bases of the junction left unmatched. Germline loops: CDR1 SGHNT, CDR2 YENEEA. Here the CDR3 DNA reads TGTGCCAGCAGCCCCACCCCGAGTAGCGGGAGGCTCTATGAGCAGTTCTTC. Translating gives CASSPTPSSGRLYEQFF.

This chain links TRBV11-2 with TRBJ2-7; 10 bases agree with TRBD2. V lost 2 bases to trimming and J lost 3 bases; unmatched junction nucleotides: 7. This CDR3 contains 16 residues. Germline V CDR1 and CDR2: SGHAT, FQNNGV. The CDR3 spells CASSLRSSGSNYEQYF. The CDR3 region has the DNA TGTGCCAGCAGCTTAAGATCTAGCGGGAGTAACTACGAGCAGTACTTC.

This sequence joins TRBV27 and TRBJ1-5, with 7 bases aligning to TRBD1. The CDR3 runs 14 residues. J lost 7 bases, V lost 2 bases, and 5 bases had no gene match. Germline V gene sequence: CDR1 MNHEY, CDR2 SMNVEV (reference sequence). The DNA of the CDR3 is TGTGCCAGCAGTTTACCAGGGGGAGGCCAGCCCCAGCATTTT. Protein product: CASSLPGGGQPQHF.

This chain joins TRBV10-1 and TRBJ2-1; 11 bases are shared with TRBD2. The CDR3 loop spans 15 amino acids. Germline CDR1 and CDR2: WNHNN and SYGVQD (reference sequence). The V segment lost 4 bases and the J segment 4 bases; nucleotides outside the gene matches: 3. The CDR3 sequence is CASSVGLAEYNEQFF. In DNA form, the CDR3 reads TGCGCCAGCAGTGTGGGACTAGCGGAGTACAATGAGCAGTTCTTC.

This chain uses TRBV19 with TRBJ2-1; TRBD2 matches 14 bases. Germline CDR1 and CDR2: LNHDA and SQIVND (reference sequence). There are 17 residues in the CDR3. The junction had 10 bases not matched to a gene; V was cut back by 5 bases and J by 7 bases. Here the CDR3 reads CASSAPGLAGAINEQFF. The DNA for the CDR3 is TGTGCCAGTAGTGCACCGGGACTAGCGGGAGCGATAAATGAGCAGTTCTTC.

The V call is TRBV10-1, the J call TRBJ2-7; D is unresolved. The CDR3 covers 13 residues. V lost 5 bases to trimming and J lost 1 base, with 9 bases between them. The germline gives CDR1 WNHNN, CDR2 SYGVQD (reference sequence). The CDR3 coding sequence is TGCGCCAGCAGTTCGTCAGTGTCCTACGAGCAGTACTTC. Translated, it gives CASSSSVSYEQYF.

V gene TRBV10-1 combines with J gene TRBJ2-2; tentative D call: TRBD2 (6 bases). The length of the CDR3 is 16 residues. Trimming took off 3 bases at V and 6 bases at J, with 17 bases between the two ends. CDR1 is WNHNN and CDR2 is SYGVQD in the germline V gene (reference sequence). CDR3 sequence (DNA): TGCGCCAGCAGTGATCGCGGGGCTTCTACGTCCGGGGAGCTGTTTTTT. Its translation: CASSDRGASTSGELFF.

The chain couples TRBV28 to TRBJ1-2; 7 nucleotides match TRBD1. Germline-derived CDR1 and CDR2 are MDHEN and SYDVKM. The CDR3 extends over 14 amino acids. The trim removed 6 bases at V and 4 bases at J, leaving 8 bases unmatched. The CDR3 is CASSFQGVGYGYTF. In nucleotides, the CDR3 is TGTGCCAGCAGCTTTCAGGGGGTGGGCTATGGCTACACCTTC.